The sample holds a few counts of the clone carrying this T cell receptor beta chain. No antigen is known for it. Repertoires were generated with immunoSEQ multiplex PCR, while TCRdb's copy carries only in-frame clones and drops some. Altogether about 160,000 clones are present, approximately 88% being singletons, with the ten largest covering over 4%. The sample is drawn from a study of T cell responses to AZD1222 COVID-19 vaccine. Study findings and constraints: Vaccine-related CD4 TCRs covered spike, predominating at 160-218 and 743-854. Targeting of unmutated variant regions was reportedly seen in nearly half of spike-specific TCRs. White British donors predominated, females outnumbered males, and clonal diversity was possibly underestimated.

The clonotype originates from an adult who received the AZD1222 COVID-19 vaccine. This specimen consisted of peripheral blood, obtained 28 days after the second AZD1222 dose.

The CDR3 loop is CASRPQGSYNSPLHF. CDR3 bases: TGTGCCAGCAGGCCACAGGGATCCTATAATTCACCCCTCCACTTT. This chain links TRBV6-5 with TRBJ1-6, with D possibly being TRBD1 (6 bases). This CDR3 has 15 amino acids. Trimming cost V 6 bases and J 1 base, with 10 bases left between them. Germline V gives CDR1 MNHEY, CDR2 SVGAGI.